This T cell receptor (beta chain) emerged from a study of blood T cell repertoires in COVID-19. TCRdb keeps only in-frame clones here, not all; method: immunoSEQ multiplex PCR. Here the sample spans about 270,000 clones, around 81% being singletons. Trimming at V came to 5 bases and at J to 3 bases, leaving 9 bases not matched to a gene. Germline V gene sequence: CDR1 SGHVT, CDR2 SQSDAQ. This CDR3 has 17 residues. The chain carries TRBV7-4 and TRBJ2-3, with 12 bases matching TRBD2. The TCR sequence derives from a woman in her sixties or seventies with active or convalescent COVID-19. Source material: peripheral blood. CDR3 coding DNA: TGTGCCAGCAGCCAGGCTAGCGGGGGGGTTTGGACAGATACGCAGTATTTT. The encoded protein is CASSQASGGVWTDTQYF.